These 11 T cell receptor beta chains were all obtained from the same sample, sequenced in a study of identical twins. TCRdb used MiXCR to reprocess the 5' RACE reads, holding one entry per CDR3 protein. Of some 600,000 distinct CDR3 sequences listed, around 7.4% were seen once; the top ten hold 1.6%. These sequences were also reported in another study, on yellow fever vaccine responses in identical twins.

Material for sequencing was PBMCs. The receptors were sampled from a woman aged 18-29 years in good health.

This clonotype showed up just a few times. The chain combines TRBV6-2 or TRBV6-3 with TRBJ1-1; D gene unclear. Trimming took off 6 bases at V and 4 bases at J, with 9 bases between the two ends. CDR1 is MNHEY, CDR2 SVGEGT, per germline. This CDR3 is built from 12 residues. In DNA, the CDR3 is TGTGCCAGCAGGCCAGGCCCCACTGAAGCTTTCTTT. Amino acid sequence: CASRPGPTEAFF.

This clonotype was found a few times. J is TRBJ2-7 and V is TRBV29-1, with D perhaps matching TRBD1 (6 bases). V lost 7 bases and J lost 2, with 12 bases in between. Germline CDR1 and CDR2: SQVTM and ANQGSEA. The CDR3 extends over 12 amino acids. The chain's CDR3 is CSARTETYEQYF. CDR3 nucleotides: TGCAGCGCCCGGACAGAAACCTACGAGCAGTACTTC.

This clonotype has a count of ten or more. V and J are TRBV7-9 and TRBJ1-1, with unresolved D. This CDR3 has 13 residues. Germline loops: CDR1 SEHNR, CDR2 FQNEAQ (reference sequence). V gave up 11 bases and J gave up 0 bases, with 13 bases separating them. DNA of the CDR3: TGTGCCGGAGGAGGAACCATGAACACTGAAGCTTTCTTT. This encodes CAGGGTMNTEAFF.

The chain recombines TRBV5-1 with TRBJ1-6; tentatively, D is TRBD1 (5 bases). The length of the CDR3 is 14 residues. Per the germline V gene, CDR1 is SGHRS and CDR2 is YFSETQ. V was shortened by 7 bases and J by 7 bases, with 15 bases between the two germline ends. CDR3: CASAPGGGNSPLHF. CDR3 sequence (DNA): TGCGCCAGCGCACCCGGTGGGGGAAATTCACCCCTCCACTTT.

The chain links TRBV20-1 to TRBJ2-1, with D unclear. The CDR3 covers 11 residues. Germline V gives CDR1 DFQATT, CDR2 SNEGSKA (reference sequence). Trimming shortened V by 3 bases and J by 9 bases, and 9 bases separated the two germline ends. CDR3 sequence (DNA): TGCAGTGCTAGTCCGAAGGCTGAGCAGTTCTTC. Its protein product is CSASPKAEQFF.

This clonotype was counted a few times. The chain is built from TRBV6-5 and TRBJ2-1; TRBD2 matches 7 bases. In germline, CDR1 is MNHEY, CDR2 SVGAGI. V gave up 4 bases and J gave up 8 bases; unmatched junction bases: 20. CDR3 length: 18 amino acids. CDR3 in DNA: TGTGCCAGCAGTTTCGGCCGTTGGGAGGGACCTACCTCGCATGAGCAGTTCTTC. Its translation: CASSFGRWEGPTSHEQFF.

This clonotype came up many times. The chain carries TRBV10-3 and TRBJ2-7, with TRBD2 matching over 9 bases. The CDR3 has 15 residues. V shed 2 bases, J shed 6 bases, and the junction held 8 bases outside the gene matches. Germline V CDR1 and CDR2: ENHRY, SYGVKD. The CDR3 spells CAISEQAGGPGEQYF. Here the CDR3 DNA reads TGTGCCATCAGTGAGCAGGCGGGAGGGCCTGGCGAGCAGTACTTC.

This clonotype showed up many times. The gene calls are TRBV19 and TRBJ2-1; 14 positions match TRBD2. The germline gives CDR1 LNHDA, CDR2 SQIVND (reference sequence). The CDR3 has 15 amino acids. The ends lost 4 bases at V and 7 bases at J; junction bases unmatched: 3. CDR3 DNA sequence: TGTGCCAGTAGTAATCGACTAGCGGGAGGGAATGAGCAGTTCTTC. Its translation: CASSNRLAGGNEQFF.

This chain uses TRBV19 with TRBJ2-7; no reliable D call. The CDR3 is 14 amino acids. The V and J ends lost 5 bases and 7 bases respectively, with 18 bases between them. The germline gives CDR1 LNHDA, CDR2 SQIVND (reference sequence). The CDR3 sequence is CASSVQRTYSEQYF. CDR3 coding DNA: TGTGCCAGTAGTGTCCAGAGAACCTACAGTGAGCAGTACTTC.

This clonotype was observed at least ten times. The CDR3 reads CAISELAGGDEQFF. CDR3 bases: TGTGCCATCAGTGAGCTAGCGGGGGGGGATGAGCAGTTCTTC. The chain carries TRBV10-3 and TRBJ2-1; 12 bases match TRBD2. The CDR3 runs 14 residues. After removal of 2 bases from V and 8 bases from J, the junction contained 1 base not matched to a gene. From germline, CDR1 is ENHRY and CDR2 SYGVKD.

This clonotype has just a few counts. The gene calls are TRBV2 and TRBJ2-3; 13 bases map to TRBD2. The germline V gene has CDR1 SNHLY and CDR2 FYNNEI. The ends lost 6 bases at V and 3 bases at J; junction bases unmatched: 9. The CDR3 runs to 17 residues. The CDR3 sequence is CASRIRLAGGWTDTQYF. In DNA, the CDR3 is TGTGCCAGCAGGATAAGACTAGCGGGAGGTTGGACAGATACGCAGTATTTT.